One sample yielded the 24 T cell receptor beta chains listed below, sequenced in a study of regulatory T cells in long-lasting Graves disease. Noted time point: newly diagnosed GD, antithyroid drugs for less than 3 months. PBMC-derived RNA was used for the TCR library. Building of the TCR beta libraries involved iRepertoire HTBI primers and Arm-PCR of CDR3 regions. TCRdb fed the multiplex PCR reads into MiXCR, producing one record per CDR3 protein. The table has 500,000 to 700,000 distinct CDR3 sequences, approximately 15% seen once. These data were likewise used in another study, on T cells in Graves' hyperthyroidism and ophthalmopathy.

Material: peripheral blood mononuclear cells (PBMCs), obtained at new diagnosis, from a patient treated with antithyroid drugs. These receptors all stem from a woman between 25 and 40 years old with Graves disease.

V and J are TRBV27 and TRBJ1-2; D gene uncertain. V was trimmed by 4 bases and J by 1 base, leaving 7 bases between them. CDR1 and CDR2 from the germline V gene are MNHEY and SMNVEV (reference sequence). This CDR3 is 13 amino acids long. CDR3 bases: TGTGCCAGCAGTTCCAAAAATAACTATGGCTACACCTTC. Translated: CASSSKNNYGYTF.

V is TRBV5-1 and J is TRBJ2-5, with TRBD2 matching 13 bases. There are 16 residues in the CDR3. Germline V gene data show CDR1 as SGHRS and CDR2 as YFSETQ. V was clipped by 4 bases and J by 5 bases; unmatched bases: 8. This CDR3 reads CASSIGLAGVQETQYF. The CDR3 nucleotides read TGCGCCAGCAGCATTGGACTAGCGGGAGTTCAGGAGACCCAGTACTTC.

Notes on this clonotype: A clone one base away is much larger, so this may be a read error. This chain links TRBV7-8 with TRBJ2-1; TRBD1 is a possible D gene (6 bases). Trimming took 7 bases from V and 10 from J, leaving 17 bases between them. The CDR3 sequence is 13 residues long. Germline lookup yields CDR1 SGHVS and CDR2 FQNEAQ. The CDR3 coding sequence is TGTGCCAGCACCCTCCGGACAGCTTACGAGCAGTTCTTC. Its translation: CASTLRTAYEQFF.

Ten or more counts support this clonotype. The chain couples TRBV6-5 to TRBJ2-7; D may be TRBD1 (6 bases). V dropped 0 bases and J dropped 6 bases, with 15 bases sitting between them. Germline lookup yields CDR1 MNHEY and CDR2 SVGAGI. This CDR3 spans 15 amino acids. The CDR3 reads CASSYSTSRGSEQYF. The CDR3 region has the DNA TGTGCCAGCAGTTACTCGACGTCGAGGGGGTCCGAGCAGTACTTC.

This clonotype was recorded at least ten times. This chain links TRBV15 with TRBJ1-1; D gene ambiguous. Germline CDR1 is LNHNV and CDR2 is YYDKDF (reference sequence). Trimming pared 4 bases from V and 7 bases from J, leaving 16 bases between. This CDR3 region has 14 residues. DNA for the CDR3: TGTGCCACCAGCAACCGGGCCACAGAATTTGAAGCTTTCTTT. Protein product: CATSNRATEFEAFF.

The sample holds many counts of this clonotype. The chain uses TRBV12-3 or TRBV12-4 and TRBJ2-1, with 10 bases lining up with TRBD1. V shed 7 bases, J shed 4 bases, and the junction held 7 bases outside the gene matches. The CDR3 sequence is 15 residues long. CDR3 nucleotide sequence: TGTGCCAGCATCATCCGGGACAGGGGATACAATGAGCAGTTCTTC. Amino acids: CASIIRDRGYNEQFF.

The sample holds a few counts of this clonotype. The chain couples TRBV27 to TRBJ1-5; D gene ambiguous. Per germline, CDR1 MNHEY and CDR2 SMNVEV (reference sequence). Trimming took 6 bases from V and 3 from J, leaving 21 bases between them. The CDR3 spans 17 residues. The chain's CDR3 is CASSRINKALINQPQHF. The CDR3 DNA sequence: TGTGCCAGCAGCCGAATCAACAAGGCCCTTATCAATCAGCCCCAGCATTTT.

This clonotype showed up many times. The chain couples TRBV6-1 to TRBJ1-2, with TRBD1 matching over 10 bases. Germline assignment: CDR1 MNHNS and CDR2 SASEGT. This CDR3 comprises 16 residues. Losses at the gene ends were 9 bases for V and 4 bases for J; bases not matched to a gene: 14. The CDR3 region is CASTGTGDRRGYGYTF. The CDR3 DNA is TGTGCCAGTACCGGGACAGGGGACCGGAGGGGCTATGGCTACACCTTC.

The chain recombines TRBV6-1 with TRBJ2-7; D gene unclear. CDR3 length equals 11 residues. Per the germline V gene, CDR1 is MNHNS and CDR2 is SASEGT. Deletions cut 1 base from V and 6 bases from J, with 4 bases between. CDR3 amino acids: CASSEEGEQYF. The CDR3 DNA reads TGTGCCAGCAGTGAAGAGGGCGAGCAGTACTTC.

V usage is TRBV27 and J usage is TRBJ2-2; D is unresolved. Trimming left V 6 bases short and J 8 bases short, with 13 bases between. Germline V CDR1 and CDR2: MNHEY, SMNVEV (reference sequence). The CDR3 is made up of 13 amino acids. CDR3 in DNA: TGTGCCAGCAGAGTTTGGGTACAGGGGGAGCTGTTTTTT. Its translation is CASRVWVQGELFF.

The V and J genes are TRBV12-5 and TRBJ2-1; 9 bases agree with TRBD1. Trimming removed 6 bases from V and 8 bases from J; junction bases left unmatched: 5. This CDR3 has 13 amino acids. Germline lookup yields CDR1 LGHNT and CDR2 FRNRAP. CDR3: CASGSNRGHEQFF. In nucleotides, the CDR3 is TGTGCTAGTGGATCCAACAGGGGGCATGAGCAGTTCTTC.

This clonotype has a count of ten or more. The genes are TRBV7-3 and TRBJ2-1; D unclear. Trimming removed 5 bases at V and 7 bases at J, with 12 bases between. The CDR3 covers 13 residues. The germline V gene has CDR1 SGHTA and CDR2 FQGTGA. The CDR3: CASSRTMGNEQFF. The CDR3 bases are TGTGCCAGCAGCCGCACGATGGGGAATGAGCAGTTCTTC.

The chain employs TRBV10-3 and TRBJ2-2; TRBD2 is a possible D gene (6 bases). V was clipped by 3 bases and J by 1 base, with 9 bases between them. There are 15 residues in the CDR3. CDR1 is ENHRY, CDR2 SYGVKD, per germline. The CDR3 DNA reads as TGTGCCATCAGTGACGCGGGACTGAACACCGGGGAGCTGTTTTTT. It codes for CAISDAGLNTGELFF.

This clonotype has ten or more counts. The rearrangement uses TRBV18 and TRBJ2-7; no clear D. The CDR3 spans 13 residues. V gave up 2 bases and J gave up 3 bases, with 8 bases separating them. Germline assignment: CDR1 KGHSH and CDR2 LQKENI. CDR3 loop: CASSPSEGYEQYF. CDR3 DNA sequence: TGTGCCAGCTCACCATCCGAAGGCTACGAGCAGTACTTC.

This clonotype was observed at least ten times. The chain links TRBV27 to TRBJ2-5; no reliable D call. Germline CDR1 and CDR2: MNHEY and SMNVEV (reference sequence). The CDR3 covers 14 residues. Trimming left V 5 bases short and J 5 bases short, with 15 bases between. The chain's CDR3 is CASSPGTSSETQYF. The CDR3 DNA reads as TGTGCCAGCAGTCCAGGTACAAGTTCGGAGACCCAGTACTTC.

This clonotype was observed many times. This chain uses TRBV5-1 with TRBJ2-7, with TRBD2 matching over 12 bases. Germline V gives CDR1 SGHRS, CDR2 YFSETQ. The V segment lost 2 bases and the J segment 3 bases; nucleotides outside the gene matches: 3. This CDR3 comprises 15 residues. The CDR3 loop is CASSFTTSGSYEQYF. Here the CDR3 DNA reads TGCGCCAGCAGCTTTACGACTAGCGGGAGCTACGAGCAGTACTTC. Full variable domain (missing parts from reference TRBV5-1 and TRBJ2-7): KAGVTQTPRYLIKTRGQQVTLSCSPISGHRSVSWYQQTPGQGLQFLFEYFSETQRNKGNFPGRFSGRQFSNSRSEMNVSTLELGDSALYLCASSFTTSGSYEQYFGPGTRLTVT.

In this sample, this clonotype turned up a few times. The chain employs TRBV30 and TRBJ1-2; TRBD1 matches at 10 bases. The CDR3 is made up of 15 amino acids. V trimming: 3 bases; J trimming: 6 bases; junction bases outside the gene matches: 10. Germline lookup yields CDR1 GTSNPN and CDR2 SVGIG (reference sequence). CDR3 sequence (DNA): TGTGCCTGGAGGCCTAGACAGGGGGCCTTCGATGGCTACACCTTC. It specifies CAWRPRQGAFDGYTF.

This clonotype was recorded many times. The chain couples TRBV28 to TRBJ1-6, with TRBD1 matching over 7 bases. From germline, CDR1 is MDHEN and CDR2 SYDVKM. This CDR3 contains 14 residues. Unmatched junction bases numbered 4, after V lost 5 bases and J lost 6 bases. The CDR3 region is CASSTRQGNSPLHF. The CDR3 bases are TGTGCCAGCAGTACCCGACAGGGTAATTCACCCCTCCACTTT.

Ten or more counts support this clonotype. This CDR3 is CASRTQGAGTQYF. CDR3 bases: TGTGCCAGCAGGACCCAGGGGGCGGGTACGCAGTATTTT. The chain combines TRBV28 with TRBJ2-3, with TRBD1 matching over 8 bases. The J segment lost 8 bases and the V segment lost 6 bases, leaving 7 bases of the junction unmatched. The CDR3 is 13 residues long. The V gene's germline CDR1 is MDHEN and CDR2 SYDVKM.

This clonotype occurred a few times. The V gene is TRBV5-5, the J gene TRBJ1-5; 7 bases match TRBD1. Unmatched junction bases numbered 4, after V lost 4 bases and J lost 6 bases. This CDR3 has 13 residues. CDR1 SGHKS and CDR2 YYEKEE come from the germline V gene (reference sequence). CDR3 sequence (DNA): TGTGCCAGCAGCCGAGAGGGGGCTCAGCCCCAGCATTTT. It is translated as CASSREGAQPQHF.

The rearrangement links TRBV18 to TRBJ2-5; 7 nucleotides agree with TRBD1. This CDR3 is built from 16 residues. Germline V gives CDR1 KGHSH, CDR2 LQKENI. J lost 2 bases, V lost 4 bases, and 10 bases had no gene match. The CDR3 spells CASSQDRTGAQETQYF. In DNA, the CDR3 is TGTGCCAGCTCACAAGATAGGACAGGCGCTCAAGAGACCCAGTACTTC.

The V and J genes are TRBV19 and TRBJ1-5, with 8 bases identical to TRBD1. Germline lookup yields CDR1 LNHDA and CDR2 SQIVND (reference sequence). V lost 4 bases and J lost 3; bases outside the gene matches: 8. CDR3 length equals 16 residues. DNA of the CDR3: TGTGCCAGTAGTAGGACAGGGACAATTACCAATCAGCCCCAGCATTTT. Translation gives CASSRTGTITNQPQHF.

This clonotype appeared many times. The chain is built from TRBV6-1 and TRBJ1-5; D is perhaps TRBD1 (6 bases). V shed 7 bases and J shed 2 bases, with 15 bases lying between them. This CDR3 is 15 amino acids long. Germline CDR1 reads MNHNS; CDR2 reads SASEGT. This CDR3 is CASTPGGGGNQPQHF. In DNA, the CDR3 is TGTGCCAGCACCCCGGGGGGCGGAGGCAATCAGCCCCAGCATTTT.

Notes on this clonotype: At one of its ends the junction is not consistent with the germline gene, which may arise from a read error. The V call is TRBV20-1, the J call TRBJ1-4; D is possibly TRBD1 (5 bases). The CDR3 is made up of 14 amino acids. Germline V lookup: CDR1 DFQATT, CDR2 SNEGSKA (reference sequence). The CDR3 DNA follows: TGCGGTGCTAGAGTCCGGGGGGTCGGTGAAAAACTGTTTTTT. Translation: CGARVRGVGEKLFF.